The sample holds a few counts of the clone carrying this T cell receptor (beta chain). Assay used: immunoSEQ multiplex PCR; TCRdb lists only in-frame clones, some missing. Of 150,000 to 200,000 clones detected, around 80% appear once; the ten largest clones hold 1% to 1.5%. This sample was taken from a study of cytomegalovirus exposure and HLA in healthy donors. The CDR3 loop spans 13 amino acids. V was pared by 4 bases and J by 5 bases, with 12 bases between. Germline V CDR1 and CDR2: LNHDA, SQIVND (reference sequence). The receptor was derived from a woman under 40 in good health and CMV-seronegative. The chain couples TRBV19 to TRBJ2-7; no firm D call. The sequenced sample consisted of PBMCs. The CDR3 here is CASSKYSANEQYF. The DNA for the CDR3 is TGTGCCAGTAGTAAATACTCCGCAAACGAGCAGTACTTC.